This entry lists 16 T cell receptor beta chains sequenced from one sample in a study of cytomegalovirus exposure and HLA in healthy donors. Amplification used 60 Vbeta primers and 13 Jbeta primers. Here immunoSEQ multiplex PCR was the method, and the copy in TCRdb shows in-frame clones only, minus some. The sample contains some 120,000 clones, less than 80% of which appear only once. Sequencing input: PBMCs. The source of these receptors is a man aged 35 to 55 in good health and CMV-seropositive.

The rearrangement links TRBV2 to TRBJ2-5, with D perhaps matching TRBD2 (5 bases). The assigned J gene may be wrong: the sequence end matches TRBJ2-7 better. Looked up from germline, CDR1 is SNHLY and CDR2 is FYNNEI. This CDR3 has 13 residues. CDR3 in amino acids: CASRAGVSYEQYF. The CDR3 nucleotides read TGTGCCAGCAGGGCCGGGGTCTCCTACGAGCAGTACTTC.

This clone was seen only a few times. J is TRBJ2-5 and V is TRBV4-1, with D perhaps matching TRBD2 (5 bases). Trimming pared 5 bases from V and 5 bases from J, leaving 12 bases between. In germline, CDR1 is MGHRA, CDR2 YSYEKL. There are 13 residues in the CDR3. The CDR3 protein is CASSLGLQETQYF. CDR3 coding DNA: TGCGCCAGCAGCTTAGGACTTCAGGAGACCCAGTACTTC.

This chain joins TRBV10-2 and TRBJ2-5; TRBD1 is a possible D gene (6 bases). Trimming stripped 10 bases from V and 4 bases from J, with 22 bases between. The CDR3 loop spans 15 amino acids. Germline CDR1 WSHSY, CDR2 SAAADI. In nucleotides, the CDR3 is TGCGCCACCCTCGGGTGGGACAAGCTGACAGAGACCCAGTACTTC. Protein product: CATLGWDKLTETQYF.

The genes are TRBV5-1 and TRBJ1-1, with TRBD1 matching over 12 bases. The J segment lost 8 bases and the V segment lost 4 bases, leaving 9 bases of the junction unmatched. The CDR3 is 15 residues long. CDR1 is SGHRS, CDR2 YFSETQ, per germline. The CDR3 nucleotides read TGCGCCAGCAGCGACCCGGGACAGGGGGCATTCGAAGCTTTCTTT. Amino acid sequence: CASSDPGQGAFEAFF.

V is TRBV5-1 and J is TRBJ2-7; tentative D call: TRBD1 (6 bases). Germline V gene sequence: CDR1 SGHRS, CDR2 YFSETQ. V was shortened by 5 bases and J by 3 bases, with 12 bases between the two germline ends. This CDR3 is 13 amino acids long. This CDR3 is CASSAGVRYEQYF. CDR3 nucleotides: TGCGCCAGCAGTGCAGGGGTTCGCTACGAGCAGTACTTC.

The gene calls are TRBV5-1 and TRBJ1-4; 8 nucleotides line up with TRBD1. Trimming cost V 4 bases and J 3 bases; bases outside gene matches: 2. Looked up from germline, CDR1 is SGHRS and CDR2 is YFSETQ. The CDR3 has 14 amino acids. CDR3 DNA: TGCGCCAGCAGCATCAGGGGGCCTAATGAAAAACTGTTTTTT. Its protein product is CASSIRGPNEKLFF.

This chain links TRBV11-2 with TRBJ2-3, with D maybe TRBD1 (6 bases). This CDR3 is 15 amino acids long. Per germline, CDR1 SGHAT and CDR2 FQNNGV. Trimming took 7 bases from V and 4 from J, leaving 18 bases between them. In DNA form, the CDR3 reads TGTGCCAGCAAAAAGGACACAGGGTTGTCAGATACGCAGTATTTT. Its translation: CASKKDTGLSDTQYF.

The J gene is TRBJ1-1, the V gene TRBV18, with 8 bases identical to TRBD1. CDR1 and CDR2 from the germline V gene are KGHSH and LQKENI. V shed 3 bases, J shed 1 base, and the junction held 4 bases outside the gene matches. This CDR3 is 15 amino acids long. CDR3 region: CASSPDRAANTEAFF. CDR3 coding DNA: TGTGCCAGCTCACCGGACAGGGCGGCGAACACTGAAGCTTTCTTT.

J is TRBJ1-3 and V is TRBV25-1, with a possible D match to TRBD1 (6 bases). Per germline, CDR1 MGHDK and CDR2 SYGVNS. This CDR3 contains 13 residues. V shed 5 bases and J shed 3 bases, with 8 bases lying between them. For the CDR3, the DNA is TGTGCCAGCAGTTCGGACAGTGGAAACACCATATATTTT. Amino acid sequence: CASSSDSGNTIYF.

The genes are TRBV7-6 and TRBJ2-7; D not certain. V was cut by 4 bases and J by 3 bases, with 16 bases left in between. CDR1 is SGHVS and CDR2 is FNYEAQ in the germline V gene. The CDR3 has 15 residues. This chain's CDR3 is CASSSSPGLVYEQYF. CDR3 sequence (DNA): TGTGCCAGCAGCTCCTCCCCGGGTTTAGTCTACGAGCAGTACTTC.

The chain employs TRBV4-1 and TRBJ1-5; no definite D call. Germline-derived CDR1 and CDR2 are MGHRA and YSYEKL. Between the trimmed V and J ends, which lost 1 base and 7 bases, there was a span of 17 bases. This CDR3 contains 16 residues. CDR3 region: CASSQAAAAGYQPQHF. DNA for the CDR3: TGCGCCAGCAGCCAAGCGGCTGCGGCCGGGTACCAGCCCCAGCATTTT.

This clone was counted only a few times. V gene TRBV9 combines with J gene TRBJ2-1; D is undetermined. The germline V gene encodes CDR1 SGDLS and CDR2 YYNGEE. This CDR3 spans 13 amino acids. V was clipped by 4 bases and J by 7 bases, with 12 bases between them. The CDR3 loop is CASSLRLRNEQFF. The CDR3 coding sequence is TGTGCCAGCAGCTTACGACTCCGGAATGAGCAGTTCTTC.

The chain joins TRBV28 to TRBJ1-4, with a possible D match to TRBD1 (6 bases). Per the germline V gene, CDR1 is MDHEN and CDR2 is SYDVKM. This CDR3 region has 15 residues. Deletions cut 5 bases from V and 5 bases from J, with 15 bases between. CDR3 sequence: CASSPPGGLNEKLFF. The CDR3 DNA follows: TGTGCCAGCAGTCCCCCGGGGGGGCTAAATGAAAAACTGTTTTTT.

The chain's CDR3 is CASSRFPGLAVQETQYF. The CDR3 nucleotides read TGCGCCAGCAGTCGATTTCCGGGACTAGCAGTCCAAGAGACCCAGTACTTC. V usage is TRBV23-1 and J usage is TRBJ2-5; 9 nucleotides match TRBD2. Being an ORF, TRBV23-1 has a function that is uncertain. The CDR3 extends over 17 amino acids. Trimming cost V 4 bases and J 1 base; bases outside gene matches: 10.

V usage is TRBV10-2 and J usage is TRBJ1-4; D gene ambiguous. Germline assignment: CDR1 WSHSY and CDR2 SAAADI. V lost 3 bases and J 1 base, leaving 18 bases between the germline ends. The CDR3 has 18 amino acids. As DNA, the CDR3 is TGCGCCAGCAGTGATCCAGACACAAACCGGCGAACTAATGAAAAACTGTTTTTT. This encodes CASSDPDTNRRTNEKLFF.

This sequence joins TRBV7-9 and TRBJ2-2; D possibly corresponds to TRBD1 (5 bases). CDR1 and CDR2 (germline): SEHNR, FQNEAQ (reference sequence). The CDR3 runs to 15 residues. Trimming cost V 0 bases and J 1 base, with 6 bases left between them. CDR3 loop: CASSLARGNTGELFF. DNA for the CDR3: TGTGCCAGCAGCTTAGCAAGGGGGAACACCGGGGAGCTGTTTTTT.